Shown below are 31 T cell receptor beta chains from a single sample sequenced in a study of cytotoxic CD8 clonotypes in ibrutinib-treated CLL. Clones were read by immunoSEQ multiplex PCR, and TCRdb kept only the in-frame ones, dropping some. The top ten clones hold approximately 20% of a sample with more than 45,000 clones, roughly 83% of them seen once. The sequenced sample was PBMCs, obtained after 24 months of ibrutinib treatment. Source of these receptors: a human donor with chronic lymphocytic leukemia.

This clone was picked up a small number of times. The chain employs TRBV28 and TRBJ1-2; D is unresolved. CDR1 MDHEN and CDR2 SYDVKM come from the germline V gene. Deletions cut 7 bases from V and 6 bases from J, with 18 bases between. This CDR3 contains 14 residues. The CDR3 DNA sequence: TGTGCCAGCATCCCCCCCCTGGGTGAAGATGGCTACACCTTC. This encodes CASIPPLGEDGYTF.

This clone was observed a few times. The chain combines TRBV5-4 with TRBJ2-7, with D possibly TRBD2 on 6 matching bases. CDR1 is SGHNT and CDR2 is YYREEE in the germline V gene (reference sequence). The V end was cut by 1 base, the J end by 5 bases, with 10 bases between. CDR3 length equals 13 residues. The CDR3 is CASSLLGLDEQYF. Written as DNA, the CDR3 is TGTGCCAGCAGCTTGTTGGGACTGGACGAGCAGTACTTC.

The chain is built from TRBV7-2 and TRBJ2-5, with TRBD2 matching 11 bases. V shed 1 base, J shed 5 bases, and the junction held 6 bases outside the gene matches. This CDR3 is built from 16 residues. Germline loops: CDR1 SGHTA, CDR2 FQGNSA. This CDR3 reads CASSLVRTSGSETQYF. The CDR3 DNA sequence: TGTGCCAGCAGCTTAGTCCGAACTAGCGGGAGTGAGACCCAGTACTTC.

The chain joins TRBV6-4 to TRBJ2-3; TRBD2 aligns across 10 bases. The length of the CDR3 is 15 residues. With V trimmed by 2 bases and J by 3 bases, 2 bases remained unmatched. The germline V gene has CDR1 MRHNA and CDR2 SNTAGT. The CDR3 region is CASSDELAGTDTQYF. CDR3 coding DNA: TGTGCCAGCAGTGACGAACTAGCGGGAACAGATACGCAGTATTTT.

V and J are TRBV19 and TRBJ2-1, with D unresolved. The germline CDR1 and CDR2 sequences are LNHDA and SQIVND (reference sequence). V was cut by 0 bases and J by 1 base, with 10 bases left in between. The CDR3 covers 16 residues. This chain's CDR3 is CASSIDIARSYNEQFF. DNA for the CDR3: TGTGCCAGTAGTATAGATATCGCTAGGTCCTACAATGAGCAGTTCTTC.

Relative to its sample, this clone is medium-sized. The CDR3 nucleotides read TGTGCCAGCAGCCAACGAGCGGGAGAGGGTTACAATGAGCAGTTCTTC. This sequence encodes CASSQRAGEGYNEQFF. This chain links TRBV14 with TRBJ2-1; 8 bases fit TRBD2. The CDR3 totals 16 residues. The trim removed 2 bases at V and 4 bases at J, leaving 7 bases unmatched. The germline CDR1 and CDR2 sequences are SGHDN and FVKESK.

The chain couples TRBV2 to TRBJ2-1, with 11 bases identical to TRBD2. The CDR3 length is 16 residues. Germline loops: CDR1 SNHLY, CDR2 FYNNEI. Unmatched junction bases numbered 3, after V lost 1 base and J lost 4 bases. The CDR3 nucleotides read TGTGCCAGCAGTGAAGTGGGACTAGCGGATTACAATGAGCAGTTCTTC. It specifies CASSEVGLADYNEQFF.

J is TRBJ2-1 and V is TRBV15; D gene ambiguous. This CDR3 region has 17 residues. Germline CDR1 is LNHNV and CDR2 is YYDKDF (reference sequence). Deletions cut 0 bases from V and 4 bases from J, with 16 bases between. This chain's CDR3 is CATSRESSLSRYNEQFF. The CDR3 region has the DNA TGTGCCACCAGCAGAGAATCCTCCCTATCGCGATACAATGAGCAGTTCTTC.

The J gene is TRBJ2-5, the V gene TRBV5-4, with unresolved D. V lost 0 bases and J 5 bases, leaving 14 bases between the germline ends. Per germline, CDR1 SGHNT and CDR2 YYREEE (reference sequence). This CDR3 contains 15 residues. The CDR3 nucleotides are TGTGCCAGCAGCTTGGGGGCGTTGGCGGAGGAGACCCAGTACTTC. Translation gives CASSLGALAEETQYF.

In its sample, this clone was seen once. The chain uses TRBV27 and TRBJ2-5; TRBD2 matches at 8 bases. Germline loops: CDR1 MNHEY, CDR2 SMNVEV (reference sequence). The V segment lost 5 bases and the J segment 3 bases; nucleotides outside the gene matches: 2. CDR3 length equals 13 residues. The CDR3 DNA reads as TGTGCCAGCAGTCGAGCGGGAGAAGAGACCCAGTACTTC. The encoded protein is CASSRAGEETQYF.

The sample holds one count of this clone. The V and J genes are TRBV7-6 and TRBJ2-6; D may be TRBD1 (5 bases). Germline assignment: CDR1 SGHVS and CDR2 FNYEAQ. V lost 5 bases and J 1 base, leaving 12 bases between the germline ends. This CDR3 contains 16 residues. In DNA form, the CDR3 reads TGTGCCAGCAGCCCTAGGGGCCTTTCTGGGGCCAACGTCCTGACTTTC. As protein: CASSPRGLSGANVLTF.

The chain joins TRBV7-2 to TRBJ2-2, with TRBD2 matching 9 bases. Trimming at V came to 0 bases and at J to 4 bases, leaving 12 bases not matched to a gene. The CDR3 is 19 amino acids. Germline V gives CDR1 SGHTA, CDR2 FQGNSA. CDR3 nucleotides: TGTGCCAGCAGCTTAGCGAGGTTTCCGCGGGAGGGTGTCACCGGGGAGCTGTTTTTT. It specifies CASSLARFPREGVTGELFF.

The rearrangement uses TRBV7-2 and TRBJ2-3; 13 bases align to TRBD2. The CDR3 sequence is 17 residues long. Per the germline V gene, CDR1 is SGHTA and CDR2 is FQGNSA. V dropped 3 bases and J dropped 0; count of bases not matched to a gene: 3. The CDR3 spells CASSFGTSGISTDTQYF. The CDR3 DNA sequence: TGTGCCAGCAGCTTTGGGACTAGCGGGATTAGCACAGATACGCAGTATTTT.

The CDR3 sequence is CASRQTDGELFF. The CDR3 DNA is TGTGCCAGTAGACAGACCGACGGGGAGCTGTTTTTT. The rearrangement links TRBV21-1 to TRBJ2-2; TRBD1 was called by the table and not checked on the DNA. TRBV21-1 has pseudogene status. The CDR3 sequence is 12 residues long.

The chain combines TRBV7-2 with TRBJ1-5; 7 bases fit TRBD1. The V and J ends lost 1 base and 2 bases, in that order; junction bases with no gene match: 2. This CDR3 is built from 15 residues. The germline V gene encodes CDR1 SGHTA and CDR2 FQGNSA. The CDR3 sequence: CASSLGRGGNQPQHF. For the CDR3, the DNA is TGTGCCAGCAGCTTAGGCAGGGGGGGCAATCAGCCCCAGCATTTT.

The chain carries TRBV19 and TRBJ1-1, with 7 nucleotides matching TRBD1. Germline loops: CDR1 LNHDA, CDR2 SQIVND (reference sequence). V gave up 7 bases and J gave up 5 bases; unmatched junction bases: 7. The CDR3 runs 13 residues. The CDR3 DNA is TGTGCCAGTATCCCAAGACAGGGTACTGAAGCTTTCTTT. It encodes CASIPRQGTEAFF.

This clone occurred once. The genes are TRBV6-5 and TRBJ2-7; D gene uncertain. Germline assignment: CDR1 MNHEY and CDR2 SVGAGI. Trimming cost V 7 bases and J 7 bases, with 11 bases left between them. This CDR3 region has 11 residues. The CDR3 DNA reads as TGTGCCAGCAAAGGTGACCGGGAGCAGTACTTC. It translates to CASKGDREQYF.

This chain joins TRBV14 and TRBJ1-1, with 7 bases that match TRBD1. CDR1 and CDR2 (germline): SGHDN, FVKESK. The junction had 5 bases not matched to a gene; V was cut back by 0 bases and J by 1 base. The CDR3 consists of 16 residues. The CDR3 nucleotides are TGTGCCAGCAGCCAAGAAAGGGGGCGGTGGAACACTGAAGCTTTCTTT. It encodes CASSQERGRWNTEAFF.

The chain couples TRBV4-2 to TRBJ2-7; 11 bases map to TRBD2. The CDR3 extends over 20 amino acids. Germline CDR1 is LGHNA and CDR2 is YNFKEQ. J was trimmed by 6 bases and V by 1 base; bases with no gene match: 20. The CDR3 loop is CASSQGGDSGRALPGFEQYF. The CDR3 bases are TGTGCCAGCAGCCAAGGGGGAGATAGCGGGAGGGCGCTCCCCGGCTTCGAGCAGTACTTC.

This clone was counted a few times. The CDR3 loop reads CASRTGPDEQYF. In nucleotides, the CDR3 is TGTGCCAGTAGGACAGGCCCGGACGAGCAGTACTTC. The V and J genes are TRBV19 and TRBJ2-7; D may be TRBD1 (6 bases). CDR3 length: 12 residues. The germline V and J ends were trimmed by 6 bases and 5 bases, with 11 bases remaining between them. The germline CDR1 and CDR2 sequences are LNHDA and SQIVND (reference sequence). Complete variable domain (other parts from reference TRBV19 and TRBJ2-7): DGGITQSPKYLFRKEGQNVTLSCEQNLNHDAMYWYRQDPGQGLRLIYYSQIVNDFQKGDIAEGYSVSREKKESFPLTVTSAQKNPTAFYLCASRTGPDEQYFGPGTRLTVT.

This clone was counted between two and nine times. The chain links TRBV6-1 to TRBJ1-1, with a tentative D call TRBD1 (6 bases). V shed 6 bases and J shed 1 base, with 15 bases lying between them. CDR1 MNHNS and CDR2 SASEGT come from the germline V gene. This CDR3 spans 15 amino acids. As DNA, the CDR3 is TGTGCCAGCAGCCGCGCTGGGACACAGAACACTGAAGCTTTCTTT. Translated, it gives CASSRAGTQNTEAFF.

CDR3 protein: CATGWGGRRQGLNTEAFF. CDR3 coding DNA: TGTGCCACCGGTTGGGGAGGAAGAAGGCAGGGACTGAACACTGAAGCTTTCTTT. The gene calls are TRBV5-4 and TRBJ1-1; weak D call: TRBD1 (5 bases). Germline V lookup: CDR1 SGHNT, CDR2 YYREEE (reference sequence). V was trimmed by 9 bases and J by 0 bases, leaving 27 bases between them. The CDR3 totals 18 residues.

This clone was counted between two and nine times. The genes are TRBV27 and TRBJ2-2, with D perhaps matching TRBD1 (5 bases). There are 14 residues in the CDR3. The V and J ends lost 3 bases and 6 bases respectively, with 11 bases between them. From germline, CDR1 is MNHEY and CDR2 SMNVEV (reference sequence). The CDR3 protein is CASSFLLRAGELFF. CDR3 bases: TGTGCCAGCAGTTTTTTGCTCAGGGCCGGGGAGCTGTTTTTT.

The chain joins TRBV21-1 to TRBJ1-1; the table's D call, TRBD1, was not checked against the DNA. TRBV21-1 is classified as a pseudogene. The CDR3 covers 19 residues. The CDR3 bases are TGTGCCAGCAGCAAAGGGCCCTCATCTTACAGGGGCCGAAACACTGAAGCTTTCTTT. This encodes CASSKGPSSYRGRNTEAFF.

This clone turned up a few times. The rearrangement links TRBV6-4 to TRBJ2-3; 10 bases fit TRBD2. Germline V gives CDR1 MRHNA, CDR2 SNTAGT. V lost 2 bases to trimming and J lost 4 bases; unmatched junction nucleotides: 12. The CDR3 is made up of 18 amino acids. CDR3 DNA sequence: TGTGCCAGCAGTGACCTCGGGACTAGCGTATCTGCGGCAGATACGCAGTATTTT. Its translation: CASSDLGTSVSAADTQYF.

V is TRBV29-1 and J is TRBJ1-1; no clear D gene. CDR1 and CDR2 (germline): SQVTM, ANQGSEA. The V and J ends lost 0 bases and 5 bases respectively, with 16 bases between them. The CDR3 consists of 15 residues. This chain's CDR3 is CSVEDGSRGGTEAFF. The DNA for the CDR3 is TGCAGCGTTGAAGATGGTAGCCGGGGAGGAACTGAAGCTTTCTTT.

The V and J genes are TRBV5-6 and TRBJ2-7, with 7 positions matching TRBD1. Trimming cost V 5 bases and J 2 bases; bases outside gene matches: 10. The CDR3 has 15 residues. In germline, CDR1 is SGHDT, CDR2 YYEEEE. CDR3 region: CASSLWGQKTYEQYF. Here the CDR3 DNA reads TGTGCCAGCAGTCTGTGGGGACAGAAAACCTACGAGCAGTACTTC.

Here the CDR3 DNA reads TGTGCCAGCAGCGTAGGCGGGACAGGGGGCTACGAGCAGTACTTC. It codes for CASSVGGTGGYEQYF. The chain combines TRBV9 with TRBJ2-7; TRBD1 matches at 11 bases. Per germline, CDR1 SGDLS and CDR2 YYNGEE. The J segment lost 3 bases and the V segment lost 0 bases, leaving 2 bases of the junction unmatched. There are 15 residues in the CDR3. Combining the CDR3 with reference TRBV9 and TRBJ2-7 gives the whole variable domain DSGVTQTPKHLITATGQRVTLRCSPRSGDLSVYWYQQSLDQGLQFLIQYYNGEERAKGNILERFSAQQFPDLHSELNLSSLELGDSALYFCASSVGGTGGYEQYFGPGTRLTVT.

This chain uses TRBV27 with TRBJ2-5; 10 nucleotides match TRBD1. Germline values: CDR1 MNHEY, CDR2 SMNVEV (reference sequence). V dropped 1 base and J dropped 5; count of bases not matched to a gene: 7. CDR3 length: 16 amino acids. CDR3 loop: CASSLWGGQGYETQYF. As DNA, the CDR3 is TGTGCCAGCAGTTTATGGGGGGGACAGGGGTATGAGACCCAGTACTTC.

The rearrangement uses TRBV10-3 and TRBJ2-7; perhaps TRBD1 as D (5 bases). CDR1 is ENHRY, CDR2 SYGVKD, per germline. CDR3 length: 13 amino acids. Trimming shortened V by 11 bases and J by 0 bases, and 14 bases separated the two germline ends. CDR3 loop: CAVSFDSSYEQYF. CDR3 nucleotide sequence: TGTGCCGTAAGCTTCGACAGCTCCTACGAGCAGTACTTC.

The V call is TRBV14, the J call TRBJ1-2; perhaps TRBD1 as D (5 bases). This CDR3 spans 14 amino acids. In germline, CDR1 is SGHDN, CDR2 FVKESK. V lost 3 bases to trimming and J lost 4 bases, with 12 bases between them. The CDR3: CASSHGGVGYGYTF. The CDR3 coding sequence is TGTGCCAGCAGCCACGGGGGAGTTGGCTATGGCTACACCTTC.